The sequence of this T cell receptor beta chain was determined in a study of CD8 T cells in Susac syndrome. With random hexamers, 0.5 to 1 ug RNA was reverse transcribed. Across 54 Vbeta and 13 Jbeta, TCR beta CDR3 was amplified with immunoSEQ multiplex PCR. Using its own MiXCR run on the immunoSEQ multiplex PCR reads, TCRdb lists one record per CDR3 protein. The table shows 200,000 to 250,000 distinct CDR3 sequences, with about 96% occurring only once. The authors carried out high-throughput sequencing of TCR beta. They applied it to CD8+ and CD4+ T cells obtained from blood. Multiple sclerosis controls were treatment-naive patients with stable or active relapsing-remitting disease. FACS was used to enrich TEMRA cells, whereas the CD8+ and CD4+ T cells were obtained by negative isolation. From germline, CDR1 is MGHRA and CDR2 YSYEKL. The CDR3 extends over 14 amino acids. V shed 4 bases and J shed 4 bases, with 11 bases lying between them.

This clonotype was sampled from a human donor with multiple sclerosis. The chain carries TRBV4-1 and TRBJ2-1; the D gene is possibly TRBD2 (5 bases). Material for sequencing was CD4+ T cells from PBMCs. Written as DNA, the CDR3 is TGCGCCAGCAGCCCCCCAGGAGGTTACAATGAGCAGTTCTTC. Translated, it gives CASSPPGGYNEQFF.